One sample yielded the 26 T cell receptor beta chains listed below, sequenced in a study of T cells in Graves' hyperthyroidism and ophthalmopathy. Researchers took RNA transcripts and amplified the TCR beta CDR3 regions from them. The TCR CDR3 first-round RT-PCR relied on the HTBI primer set. One entry per CDR3 protein results from TCRdb running MiXCR on the multiplex PCR reads. The repertoire includes 700,000 to 850,000 distinct CDR3 sequences, approximately 36% of them detected once, and about a third sits in the top ten. The source material was blood. The source is a woman in her forties with Graves' hyperthyroidism.

On this clonotype itself: Germline and junction disagree at one end, which may indicate a read error. The CDR3 here is CASSKTGERNQPQHF. As DNA, the CDR3 is TGCGCCAGCAGCAAGACAGGGGAGAGAAATCAGCCCCAGCATTTT. The chain has TRBV7-9 and TRBJ1-5, with 8 bases fitting TRBD1. CDR3 length: 15 amino acids. Germline V gene sequence: CDR1 SEHNR, CDR2 FQNEAQ (reference sequence).

V is TRBV9 and J is TRBJ1-3; 11 nucleotides align to TRBD1. Germline CDR1 is SGDLS and CDR2 is YYNGEE. V gave up 6 bases and J gave up 4 bases; unmatched junction bases: 6. CDR3 length: 15 amino acids. The CDR3 DNA is TGTGCCAGCAACTTTGGGACAGGGGGAGGAAACACCATATATTTT. As protein: CASNFGTGGGNTIYF.

The chain carries TRBV12-3 or TRBV12-4 and TRBJ1-4; no definite D call. V gave up 6 bases and J gave up 2 bases, with 10 bases separating them. The CDR3 covers 14 residues. CDR3 in amino acids: CASRDPRTNEKLFF. For the CDR3, the DNA is TGTGCCAGCAGAGACCCGAGGACTAATGAAAAACTGTTTTTT.

This rearrangement joins TRBV4-3 to TRBJ1-1; D not resolved. This CDR3 is built from 13 residues. The ends were cut back, 11 bases at V and 7 bases at J, with 20 bases in the middle. CDR1 and CDR2 from the germline V gene are LGHNA and YSLEER. The CDR3, as DNA: TGCGCCGGCGGACTCTTTGGTTGGGGTGAAGCTTTCTTT. It codes for CAGGLFGWGEAFF.

The chain links TRBV20-1 to TRBJ1-3; TRBD1 is a possible D gene (6 bases). CDR3 length: 13 amino acids. Germline loops: CDR1 DFQATT, CDR2 SNEGSKA (reference sequence). V was cut by 6 bases and J by 4 bases, with 13 bases left in between. The CDR3 nucleotides read TGCAGTGCGACCGGACAGCTAGGAAACACCATATATTTT. This gives the protein CSATGQLGNTIYF.

This clonotype was found a few times. This rearrangement joins TRBV7-2 to TRBJ1-2; TRBD1 matches 7 bases. This CDR3 comprises 15 residues. The J segment lost 3 bases and the V segment lost 5 bases, leaving 9 bases of the junction unmatched. CDR1 and CDR2 from the germline V gene are SGHTA and FQGNSA. The DNA of the CDR3 is TGTGCCAGCAGCCCCAACGACAGGGCTGACTATGGCTACACCTTC. Translated: CASSPNDRADYGYTF.

This clonotype has only a few counts. The rearrangement joins TRBV25-1 to TRBJ1-4, with D tentatively TRBD1 (5 bases). Germline V gene lookup returns CDR1 MGHDK and CDR2 SYGVNS. Trimming took off 5 bases at V and 5 bases at J, with 12 bases between the two ends. The CDR3 consists of 14 residues. The CDR3, as DNA: TGTGCCAGCAGTCGGGGGGTGCTAAATGAAAAACTGTTTTTT. Its protein is CASSRGVLNEKLFF. Full variable domain (remainder filled in from reference TRBV25-1 and TRBJ1-4): EADIYQTPRYLVIGTGKKITLECSQTMGHDKMYWYQQDPGMELHLIHYSYGVNSTEKGDLSSESTVSRIRTEHFPLTLESARPSHTSQYLCASSRGVLNEKLFFGSGTQLSVL.

This clonotype was observed once. The chain uses TRBV7-2 and TRBJ1-1, with D unclear. The CDR3 is made up of 14 amino acids. The V end was cut by 9 bases, the J end by 0 bases, with 14 bases between. CDR1 and CDR2 from the germline V gene are SGHTA and FQGNSA. The CDR3 loop is CASSPEMMNTEAFF. CDR3 in DNA: TGTGCCAGTAGCCCCGAAATGATGAACACTGAAGCTTTCTTT.

The chain has TRBV28 and TRBJ1-1; D unresolved. Germline lookup yields CDR1 MDHEN and CDR2 SYDVKM. The CDR3 extends over 12 amino acids. Trimming stripped 3 bases from V and 8 bases from J, with 10 bases between. The CDR3 region has the DNA TGTGCCAGCAGTTTCCCTGCAGTCGAAGCTTTCTTT. Protein product: CASSFPAVEAFF. Full variable domain (remainder filled in from reference TRBV28 and TRBJ1-1): DVKVTQSSRYLVKRTGEKVFLECVQDMDHENMFWYRQDPGLGLRLIYFSYDVKMKEKGDIPEGYSVSREKKERFSLILESASTNQTSMYLCASSFPAVEAFFGQGTRLTVV.

The chain is built from TRBV12-3 or TRBV12-4 and TRBJ1-3; D unresolved. The length of the CDR3 is 12 residues. The V end lost 2 bases, the J end lost 5 bases, and 4 bases lay between the germline ends. As DNA, the CDR3 is TGTGCCAGCAGTTTACCGCGAAACACCATATATTTT. It encodes CASSLPRNTIYF.

This clonotype was seen many times. The chain uses TRBV2 and TRBJ1-2; 7 nucleotides line up with TRBD1. The CDR3 contains 18 residues. V lost 5 bases and J lost 2; bases outside the gene matches: 17. Germline values: CDR1 SNHLY, CDR2 FYNNEI. This CDR3 is CASSPRPSTGARNYGYTF. The DNA for the CDR3 is TGTGCCAGCAGTCCTCGGCCCTCAACAGGGGCTCGGAACTATGGCTACACCTTC.

This clonotype was observed a handful of times. The chain couples TRBV25-1 to TRBJ2-5; possible D gene TRBD1, 5 bases. The CDR3 is 13 amino acids. In germline, CDR1 is MGHDK, CDR2 SYGVNS. Trimming shortened V by 3 bases and J by 5 bases, and 10 bases separated the two germline ends. In nucleotides, the CDR3 is TGTGCCAGCAGTGACAGGGTTATGGAGACCCAGTACTTC. It is translated as CASSDRVMETQYF.

This clonotype was detected many times. The rearrangement uses TRBV10-3 and TRBJ1-5; possible D gene TRBD1, 6 bases. The CDR3 has 13 residues. The germline V and J ends were trimmed by 10 bases and 7 bases, with 17 bases remaining between them. Germline lookup yields CDR1 ENHRY and CDR2 SYGVKD. CDR3 DNA sequence: TGTGCCACCAGGGGAGGGGGTCGGCAGCCCCAGCATTTT. It translates to CATRGGGRQPQHF.

This clonotype was found once. The chain combines TRBV25-1 with TRBJ2-7, with unresolved D. V gave up 8 bases and J gave up 0 bases, with 17 bases separating them. This CDR3 is 15 amino acids long. CDR1 MGHDK and CDR2 SYGVNS come from the germline V gene. The CDR3 DNA reads TGTGCCAGCTCATCCGGTCCTATGAGCTCCTACGAGCAGTACTTC. This translates into CASSSGPMSSYEQYF.

The table lists this clonotype with many counts. The chain uses TRBV10-2 and TRBJ1-1; D remains unclear. V was trimmed by 7 bases and J by 0 bases, leaving 6 bases between them. The germline gives CDR1 WSHSY, CDR2 SAAADI. This CDR3 has 12 residues. The CDR3 DNA is TGCGCCAGCACCTCAATGAACACTGAAGCTTTCTTT. Translated, it gives CASTSMNTEAFF.

In this sample, this clonotype turned up many times. V is TRBV11-2 and J is TRBJ2-2; D remains unclear. Germline V gene data show CDR1 as SGHAT and CDR2 as FQNNGV. This CDR3 contains 12 residues. Trimming took off 0 bases at V and 7 bases at J, with 3 bases between the two ends. The CDR3 is CASSLDGGELFF. The CDR3 DNA reads as TGTGCCAGCAGCTTAGACGGCGGGGAGCTGTTTTTT.

There are a few counts of this clonotype. The genes are TRBV4-3 and TRBJ1-5; D gene ambiguous. The CDR3 totals 15 residues. Per germline, CDR1 LGHNA and CDR2 YSLEER. Between the trimmed V and J ends, which lost 0 bases and 11 bases, there was a span of 17 bases. CDR3 loop: CASSQDTTGPSAQHF. In nucleotides, the CDR3 is TGCGCCAGCAGCCAAGATACGACTGGACCATCAGCCCAGCATTTT.

This clonotype was observed many times. The genes are TRBV2 and TRBJ1-3; D is unclear. From germline, CDR1 is SNHLY and CDR2 FYNNEI. The CDR3 spans 15 residues. Trimming took 2 bases from V and 3 from J, leaving 11 bases between them. The CDR3 nucleotides are TGTGCCAGCAGTGAAACGATCGGAGGTGGAAACACCATATATTTT. It yields the protein CASSETIGGGNTIYF.

Many counts were recorded for this clonotype. The chain has TRBV10-3 and TRBJ2-7, with 8 bases lining up with TRBD1. Trimming cost V 4 bases and J 0 bases; bases outside gene matches: 5. The CDR3 runs 15 residues. Germline assignment: CDR1 ENHRY and CDR2 SYGVKD. CDR3 nucleotide sequence: TGTGCCATCAGTGGAGGACAGGGCAGCTCCTACGAGCAGTACTTC. Its protein is CAISGGQGSSYEQYF.

The V and J genes are TRBV7-9 and TRBJ2-2, with D possibly called TRBD1 or TRBD2 (6 bases each). The CDR3 length is 14 residues. With 6 bases removed from V and 6 bases from J, the gap between germline ends came to 14 bases. From germline, CDR1 is SEHNR and CDR2 FQNEAQ (reference sequence). CDR3 DNA: TGTGCCAGCAGGCAATCGGGGGCGGCCGGGGAGCTGTTTTTT. Translated: CASRQSGAAGELFF.

The V and J genes are TRBV20-1 and TRBJ2-7, with TRBD1 matching over 9 bases. Germline trimming cut 1 base from V and 3 bases from J; bases unmatched to any gene: 7. Germline V gene lookup returns CDR1 DFQATT and CDR2 SNEGSKA (reference sequence). CDR3 length equals 15 residues. CDR3 nucleotide sequence: TGCAGTGCTAGAGTCGGGGACAGGGATATCTACGAGCAGTACTTC. It codes for CSARVGDRDIYEQYF.

This clonotype was counted ten times or more. The V gene is TRBV12-3 or TRBV12-4, the J gene TRBJ2-5, with 11 bases identical to TRBD2. V was pared by 5 bases and J by 4 bases, with 6 bases of the junction left unmatched. The CDR3 totals 15 residues. The CDR3 region has the DNA TGTGCCAGCAGTACTAGCGGGAGAGATGGAGAGACCCAGTACTTC. Encoded protein: CASSTSGRDGETQYF.

The chain carries TRBV28 and TRBJ2-6; D not certain. The germline gives CDR1 MDHEN, CDR2 SYDVKM. V was cut by 11 bases and J by 4 bases, with 9 bases left in between. This CDR3 comprises 12 residues. The CDR3: CAVLSGANVLTF. The DNA for the CDR3 is TGTGCCGTCCTATCCGGGGCCAACGTCCTGACTTTC.

This clonotype was observed many times. The CDR3 loop reads CSARDLLGQSHSNQPQHF. The CDR3 nucleotides read TGCAGTGCTAGAGATCTCCTGGGACAGTCGCATAGCAATCAGCCCCAGCATTTT. V gene TRBV20-1 combines with J gene TRBJ1-5; TRBD1 agrees at 7 bases. The CDR3 covers 18 residues. J lost 0 bases, V lost 0 bases, and 11 bases had no gene match. Germline V gene lookup returns CDR1 DFQATT and CDR2 SNEGSKA (reference sequence).

This clonotype has a handful of counts. The chain has TRBV7-8 and TRBJ1-1, with 8 bases aligning to TRBD1. Trimming at V came to 0 bases and at J to 0 bases, leaving 3 bases not matched to a gene. Germline CDR1 reads SGHVS; CDR2 reads FQNEAQ. This CDR3 is built from 16 residues. The CDR3 bases are TGTGCCAGCAGCTTAGCGGACAGGGCCATGAACACTGAAGCTTTCTTT. Translation: CASSLADRAMNTEAFF.

The chain combines TRBV4-3 with TRBJ2-5, with 7 bases matching TRBD1. J was trimmed by 5 bases and V by 5 bases; bases with no gene match: 14. The CDR3 covers 16 residues. Germline CDR1 is LGHNA and CDR2 is YSLEER. The CDR3: CASSLGLTGAGETQYF. For the CDR3, the DNA is TGCGCCAGCAGCTTAGGCCTTACAGGGGCAGGGGAGACCCAGTACTTC.